The rows below give T cell receptor beta chains drawn from one sample of a study of metastatic and nonmetastatic thyroid tumors. TCRdb re-called clones via MiXCR from the PCR reads. The sample consists of 25,000 to 35,000 clones, around 30% of them appearing once. Sequenced input: blood. All receptors derive from a female donor with papillary thyroid cancer or a benign thyroid nodule (not recorded which). Some clones in this sample may be carry-over from other donors' samples. Each CDR3 is given with its conserved first and last residue. A D gene is named only where the DNA matches it firmly. Where a row states a size, it is once, few, many or the class of an expanded clone; other rows omit it.

CDR3 protein | CDR3 DNA | CDR3 length | clone size | V gene | D gene | J gene
CAWSPRNQPQHF | TGTGCCTGGAGTCCTCGTAATCAGCCCCAGCATTTT | 12 | - | TRBV30 | - | TRBJ1-5
CASSTGTGNEQFF | TGTGCTAGCAGCACTGGGACAGGCAATGAGCAGTTCTTC | 13 | many | TRBV7-7 | TRBD1 | TRBJ2-1
CASTLGQGKYTGELFF | TGTGCCAGCACCCTGGGACAGGGTAAATACACCGGGGAGCTGTTTTTT | 16 | many | TRBV6-1 | TRBD1 | TRBJ2-2
CAIRGVRGIYTF | TGCGCCATCAGGGGGGTAAGAGGCATCTACACCTTC | 12 | - | TRBV10-1 | TRBD1 | TRBJ1-2
CASSLGGHYGYTF | TGTGCCAGCAGTTTAGGCGGGCACTATGGCTACACCTTC | 13 | - | TRBV27 | - | TRBJ1-2
CASSLQGKPIYEQYF | TGTGCAAGCAGTTTACAGGGGAAACCAATATACGAGCAGTACTTC | 15 | few | TRBV6-1 | TRBD1 | TRBJ2-7
CASRASAGSGANVLTF | TGTGCCAGTAGAGCCTCGGCGGGGTCTGGGGCCAACGTCCTGACTTTC | 16 | - | TRBV19 | - | TRBJ2-6
CASQTFANEQFF | TGTGCCAGCCAAACTTTCGCTAATGAGCAGTTCTTC | 12 | medium-sized | TRBV2 | - | TRBJ2-1
CSSEVGGTAAYEQYF | TGTTCCAGCGAGGTGGGCGGGACGGCGGCCTACGAGCAGTACTTC | 15 | few | TRBV28 | - | TRBJ2-7
CASSPRGGTNEKLFF | TGTGCCAGCAGCCCGCGAGGGGGAACTAATGAAAAACTGTTTTTT | 15 | many | TRBV7-2 | - | TRBJ1-4
CATSSGGGSGANVLTF | TGTGCCACCAGTTCTGGAGGGGGCTCTGGGGCCAACGTCCTGACTTTC | 16 | many | TRBV24-1 | - | TRBJ2-6
CSAGQGLGYGYTF | TGCAGTGCTGGACAGGGTTTGGGCTATGGCTACACCTTC | 13 | many | TRBV20-1 | TRBD1 | TRBJ1-2
CASSQVESGANVLTF | TGTGCCAGCAGCCAAGTAGAATCTGGGGCCAACGTCCTGACTTTC | 15 | many | TRBV3-1 | - | TRBJ2-6
CASSPWDRAEKLFF | TGTGCCAGCTCACCATGGGACAGGGCTGAAAAACTGTTTTTT | 14 | many | TRBV18 | TRBD1 | TRBJ1-4
CASSLVSSVNEQFF | TGTGCCAGCAGCTTAGTTTCTAGTGTCAATGAGCAGTTCTTC | 14 | - | TRBV13 | - | TRBJ2-1
CASSIWDTGGRVNTGELFF | TGTGCCAGTAGTATCTGGGACACCGGGGGTCGAGTAAACACCGGGGAGCTGTTTTTT | 19 | - | TRBV19 | - | TRBJ2-2
CASSLLKRDSYEQYF | TGTGCCAGCTCACTATTAAAGCGGGACTCCTACGAGCAGTACTTC | 15 | many | TRBV18 | TRBD2 | TRBJ2-7
CASSDRQGYQPQHF | TGTGCCAGCAGCGACCGACAGGGGTATCAGCCCCAGCATTTT | 14 | many | TRBV7-9 | TRBD1 | TRBJ1-5
CASSQRSNGYTF | TGTGCCAGCAGCCAAAGGTCAAATGGCTACACCTTC | 12 | many | TRBV3-1 | - | TRBJ1-2
CASSLAGYEQYF | TGTGCCAGCAGTTTGGCGGGTTACGAGCAGTACTTC | 12 | - | TRBV12-3/TRBV12-4 | - | TRBJ2-7
CASSPPGNSGNTIYF | TGTGCCAGCTCACCACCGGGGAACTCTGGAAACACCATATATTTT | 15 | - | TRBV18 | - | TRBJ1-3
CSARPRMDSYSYEQYF | TGCAGTGCTCGCCCCCGTATGGATTCGTACTCCTACGAGCAGTACTTC | 16 | - | TRBV20-1 | - | TRBJ2-7
CASSLRQRNTATQYF | TGTGCCAGCAGTTTGAGACAGCGGAACACAGCTACGCAGTATTTT | 15 | - | TRBV28 | - | TRBJ2-3
CSARDPGQGFSYEQYF | TGCAGTGCTAGAGACCCGGGACAGGGATTCTCATACGAGCAATACTTC | 16 | once | TRBV20-1 | TRBD1 | TRBJ2-7
CASSPRQGVEQYF | TGCGCCAGCAGCCCCCGACAGGGAGTCGAGCAGTACTTC | 13 | - | TRBV10-2 | TRBD1 | TRBJ2-7
CASSVARLRQAFPNYGYTF | TGTGCCAGCAGCGTAGCGAGGCTCCGACAGGCCTTCCCAAACTATGGCTACACCTTC | 19 | many | TRBV9 | - | TRBJ1-2
CASSLLSYEQYF | TGTGCCAGCAGCTTACTGTCCTACGAGCAGTACTTC | 12 | - | TRBV11-3 | - | TRBJ2-7
CSVLKEGGNQPQHF | TGCAGCGTTCTCAAGGAGGGAGGCAATCAGCCCCAGCATTTT | 14 | many | TRBV29-1 | - | TRBJ1-5
CASSDSGTGELFF | TGTGCCAGCAGTGACTCGGGAACCGGGGAGCTGTTTTTT | 13 | medium-sized | TRBV6-4 | - | TRBJ2-2
CASSHLGGWGAYGYTF | TGCGCCAGCAGCCACCTCGGGGGCTGGGGTGCCTATGGCTACACCTTC | 16 | - | TRBV4-1 | - | TRBJ1-2
CASISPGQMYNGYTF | TGTGCCAGCATCTCCCCTGGACAAATGTACAATGGCTACACCTTC | 15 | - | TRBV9 | - | TRBJ1-2
CASSLVLGGAYNEKLFF | TGTGCCAGCAGCCTTGTCCTCGGGGGGGCGTATAATGAAAAACTGTTTTTT | 17 | many | TRBV6-1 | - | TRBJ1-4
CATSRDPGNQETQYF | TGTGCCACCAGCAGAGATCCCGGGAACCAAGAGACCCAGTACTTC | 15 | medium-sized | TRBV15 | - | TRBJ2-5
CASSQTGRNSPLHF | TGTGCCAGCAGCCAGACAGGGCGGAATTCACCCCTCCACTTT | 14 | many | TRBV14 | TRBD1 | TRBJ1-6
CASSPPSGLNTGELFF | TGCGCCAGCAGCCCCCCTTCCGGGCTGAACACCGGGGAGCTGTTTTTT | 16 | many | TRBV4-1 | - | TRBJ2-2
CARNRDEQYF | TGCGCCAGAAACAGGGACGAGCAGTACTTC | 10 | - | TRBV4-1 | - | TRBJ2-7
CASSLLAPPTDTQYF | TGTGCCAGCAGTCTTCTAGCACCCCCCACAGATACGCAGTATTTT | 15 | many | TRBV12-3/TRBV12-4 | - | TRBJ2-3
CARRPGGLDNSPLHF | TGCGCCAGGCGCCCTGGGGGCTTGGATAATTCACCCCTCCACTTT | 15 | few | TRBV10-1 | - | TRBJ1-6
CASSSGTGISDEQFF | TGCGCCAGCAGCTCCGGGACAGGGATAAGCGATGAGCAGTTCTTC | 15 | many | TRBV5-1 | TRBD1 | TRBJ2-1
CASSPTLGDLYEQYF | TGCGCCAGCAGCCCGACCCTCGGGGACCTCTACGAGCAGTACTTC | 15 | - | TRBV5-1 | - | TRBJ2-7
CASSLGSGASNHPQHF | TGCGCCAGCAGCTTGGGATCAGGGGCAAGCAATCACCCCCAGCATTTT | 16 | - | TRBV5-1 | - | TRBJ1-5
CAGSEYRGKGARDTQYF | TGCGCCGGCAGTGAGTACCGGGGAAAGGGGGCCAGAGATACGCAGTATTTT | 17 | - | TRBV10-1 | TRBD1 | TRBJ2-3
CASSFGSSGKLFF | TGTGCCAGCAGTTTCGGGTCCAGCGGAAAACTGTTTTTT | 13 | - | TRBV27 | - | TRBJ1-4
CASSMVGQNHEQYF | TGTGCCAGCAGTATGGTGGGACAGAACCACGAGCAGTACTTC | 14 | - | TRBV28 | TRBD1 | TRBJ2-7
CASSTTGGNTEAFF | TGTGCCAGCAGTACAACAGGGGGGAACACTGAAGCTTTCTTT | 14 | many | TRBV3-1 | TRBD1 | TRBJ1-1
CASTPGPSTAGELFF | TGTGCCAGCACCCCGGGACCCTCTACGGCCGGGGAGCTGTTTTTT | 15 | many | TRBV7-9 | - | TRBJ2-2
CASRPTPPGPLYYEQYF | TGTGCCAGCAGACCGACTCCCCCCGGGCCGTTGTACTACGAGCAGTACTTC | 17 | many | TRBV6-1 | - | TRBJ2-7
CASPWDTSFEQYF | TGTGCCAGCCCCTGGGACACCTCCTTCGAGCAGTACTTC | 13 | - | TRBV9 | - | TRBJ2-7
CASQEAGGQPQHF | TGTGCCTCCCAAGAGGCGGGGGGTCAGCCCCAGCATTTT | 13 | many | TRBV6-2/TRBV6-3 | - | TRBJ1-5
CASSERVGRWSYEQYF | TGTGCCAGCAGTGAACGGGTCGGGCGGTGGTCCTACGAGCAGTACTTC | 16 | few | TRBV6-1 | - | TRBJ2-7
CASSEDRVGYTF | TGTGCCAGCAGTGAGGACAGGGTCGGCTACACCTTC | 12 | many | TRBV2 | TRBD1 | TRBJ1-2
CASSLLGGNEQYF | TGTGCCAGCAGTTTGTTAGGGGGTAACGAGCAGTACTTC | 13 | few | TRBV12-3/TRBV12-4 | - | TRBJ2-7
CASSQDRGGETQYF | TGTGCCAGCAGTCAGGACAGGGGAGGAGAGACCCAGTACTTC | 14 | medium-sized | TRBV27 | TRBD1 | TRBJ2-5
CASTPTTVQVTEAFF | TGTGCCTCGACACCGACTACTGTGCAGGTCACTGAAGCTTTCTTT | 15 | - | TRBV30 | - | TRBJ1-1
CAWSLDLNTDTQYF | TGTGCCTGGAGCCTGGACTTGAACACAGATACGCAGTATTTT | 14 | - | TRBV30 | - | TRBJ2-3
CASSPSTGRGTEAFF | TGTGCCAGCAGTCCCTCTACGGGGCGCGGCACTGAAGCTTTCTTT | 15 | many | TRBV2 | - | TRBJ1-1
CSGETRGGELFF | TGCAGCGGGGAGACTCGGGGCGGGGAGCTGTTTTTT | 12 | few | TRBV29-1 | - | TRBJ2-2
CSARTGVSNTEAFF | TGCAGTGCTAGAACTGGGGTATCGAACACTGAAGCTTTCTTT | 14 | - | TRBV20-1 | - | TRBJ1-1
CATSYKSGSGYTF | TGTGCCACCAGTTACAAGTCAGGGTCTGGCTACACCTTC | 13 | - | TRBV6-5 | - | TRBJ1-2